This T cell receptor beta chain originates from a study of T cell changes during pregnancy in multiple sclerosis (dated by TCRdb to between 2017 and 2020). In the study overall: The study examined how the T cell repertoire changed over the course of pregnancy in women with multiple sclerosis.

Worth noting for this clone: Its antigen has not been determined. No base quality information exists; no much larger clone differs at one position.

Libraries were constructed by the immunoSEQ multiplex PCR assay. In TCRdb, the immuneACCESS table is reduced to in-frame sequences with V and J assigned. These tables do not hold every clone; where another copy was compared, an unresolved V gene accounts for under half, and the others remain unexplained. The sample records approximately 74,000 clones, approximately 90% of which are singletons. The ten largest clonotypes hold approximately 3.5% of the sample. The sequencing used peripheral blood, collected before pregnancy. The sequence was obtained from a female donor with multiple sclerosis, enrolled in a pregnancy study.

The bases are TGTGCCAGCAGCTTATCCGGGACTAGCCCAAATGAGCAGTTCTTC. It translates to CASSLSGTSPNEQFF. The chain uses TRBV11-3 and TRBJ2-1, and 9 bases in between align with TRBD2. The CDR3, cysteine through phenylalanine, is 15 amino acids long. CDR3 DNA is the only sequence kept; it has 45 bases, read in frame from the first base. From the germline V gene, CDR1 is SGHNT and CDR2 is YENEEA. Unmatched junction bases come to 6, with V trimmed by 2 bases and J by 7 bases.